The 19 T cell receptor beta chains below come from one sample, sequenced in a study of PD-L1 blockade in urothelial cancer (dated by TCRdb to about 2017). Library method: the immunoSEQ multiplex PCR assay. The table comes from immuneACCESS by way of TCRdb, which keeps in-frame sequences with V and J called. Part of the clones is missing from these tables; in studies checked, under half for an unresolved V gene and the rest for unknown reasons. The table for this sample lists more than 75,000 clones; about four fifths of them were counted only once. In total, the top ten clones hold roughly 2% of the sample. The sample's time point, from its label and the paper: pretreatment peripheral blood. Sequenced here: PBMCs, sampled around atezolizumab (anti-PD-L1) treatment. These receptors came from a man aged 55-75 years with urothelial cancer.

The chain employs TRBV7-6 and TRBJ1-2; no clear D gene. This CDR3 has 13 amino acids. Trimming left V 4 bases short and J 5 bases short, with 11 bases between. Germline assignment: CDR1 SGHVS and CDR2 FNYEAQ. CDR3 region: CASSSTTGYGYTF. In nucleotides, the CDR3 is TGTGCCAGCAGCTCCACCACGGGATATGGCTACACCTTC.

This clone has more than one count but fewer than ten. The CDR3 loop reads CASSILGGAFF. In nucleotides, the CDR3 is TGTGCCAGTAGTATCTTGGGGGGAGCTTTCTTT. The gene calls are TRBV19 and TRBJ1-1; D may be TRBD1 (5 bases). The CDR3 totals 11 residues. CDR1 and CDR2 (germline): LNHDA, SQIVND (reference sequence). Trimming took 3 bases from V and 10 from J, leaving 9 bases between them.

The chain links TRBV28 to TRBJ1-1, with TRBD1 identical over 8 bases. The J segment lost 3 bases and the V segment lost 3 bases, leaving 18 bases of the junction unmatched. This CDR3 is built from 19 residues. Germline assignment: CDR1 MDHEN and CDR2 SYDVKM. The CDR3 loop reads CASSLFLARTGSFYTEAFF. Written as DNA, the CDR3 is TGTGCCAGCAGTTTGTTTTTGGCCAGGACAGGGTCTTTTTACACTGAAGCTTTCTTT.

With respect to this clone: The junction differs from germline at one of its ends, possibly a read error. The chain is built from TRBV9 and TRBJ2-3; the D gene is possibly TRBD1 (6 bases). The CDR3 loop spans 13 amino acids. CDR1 and CDR2 (germline): SGDLS, YYNGEE. CDR3 region: CASSADSGTRKHF. CDR3 DNA sequence: TGTGCCAGCAGCGCCGACTCCGGGACACGGAAACATTTT.

V gene TRBV6-5 combines with J gene TRBJ2-5; maybe TRBD2 (5 bases). The CDR3 spans 14 residues. Germline CDR1 MNHEY, CDR2 SVGAGI. The V gene lost 6 bases and the J gene lost 5 bases, with 16 bases spanning the gap. CDR3 loop: CASSPPGMRETQYF. Here the CDR3 DNA reads TGTGCCAGCAGCCCCCCCGGGATGCGGGAGACCCAGTACTTC.

This clone was seen only once. This sequence joins TRBV19 and TRBJ1-2; D remains unclear. The CDR3 extends over 13 amino acids. Germline CDR1 and CDR2: LNHDA and SQIVND (reference sequence). V lost 3 bases to trimming and J lost 4 bases, with 9 bases between them. CDR3 amino acids: CASSMGSFYGYTF. The CDR3 region has the DNA TGTGCCAGTAGTATGGGTAGCTTCTATGGCTACACCTTC.

The gene calls are TRBV11-2 and TRBJ1-5, with D tentatively TRBD1 (6 bases). V was cut by 1 base and J by 5 bases, with 9 bases left in between. The CDR3 has 14 residues. Germline values: CDR1 SGHAT, CDR2 FQNNGV. The CDR3 loop is CASSLVAGDQPQHF. CDR3 DNA sequence: TGTGCCAGCAGCTTAGTGGCAGGGGATCAGCCCCAGCATTTT.

This clone was recorded only once. V and J are TRBV19 and TRBJ2-7, with D possibly matching TRBD2 (5 bases). Germline V lookup: CDR1 LNHDA, CDR2 SQIVND (reference sequence). The CDR3 totals 16 residues. Trimming took 1 base from V and 1 from J, leaving 14 bases between them. CDR3 loop: CASSIVYSPGSYEQYF. Written as DNA, the CDR3 is TGTGCCAGTAGTATAGTTTACAGCCCGGGATCCTACGAGCAGTACTTC.

The gene calls are TRBV6-5 and TRBJ2-7; perhaps TRBD2 as D (7 bases). CDR1 MNHEY and CDR2 SVGAGI come from the germline V gene. This CDR3 is 16 amino acids long. Trimming pared 2 bases from V and 0 bases from J, leaving 14 bases between. The CDR3 region has the DNA TGTGCCAGCAGTTACGGGGGGGCGGCCAGCTCCTACGAGCAGTACTTC. It encodes CASSYGGAASSYEQYF.

This chain uses TRBV7-6 with TRBJ2-1, with TRBD2 identical over 14 bases. This CDR3 spans 17 amino acids. Germline-derived CDR1 and CDR2 are SGHVS and FNYEAQ. The trim removed 5 bases at V and 10 bases at J, leaving 13 bases unmatched. The CDR3 is CASSPRPGLAGGGEQFF. CDR3 coding DNA: TGTGCCAGCAGCCCGCGACCCGGACTAGCGGGGGGAGGGGAGCAGTTCTTC.

This chain uses TRBV5-1 with TRBJ2-5; weak D call: TRBD1 (5 bases). Looked up from germline, CDR1 is SGHRS and CDR2 is YFSETQ. The CDR3 is made up of 14 amino acids. V shed 2 bases and J shed 5 bases, with 13 bases lying between them. This chain's CDR3 is CASSFNGPGETQYF. The CDR3 coding sequence is TGCGCCAGCAGCTTTAACGGGCCAGGGGAGACCCAGTACTTC.

The CDR3 sequence is CASSLLQDSPLHF. CDR3 DNA: TGTGCCAGCAGCTTACTACAGGATTCACCCCTCCACTTT. V is TRBV11-3 and J is TRBJ1-6, with D tentatively TRBD1 (5 bases). This CDR3 has 13 amino acids. V was pared by 2 bases and J by 8 bases, with 7 bases between. The germline V gene has CDR1 SGHNT and CDR2 YENEEA.

This clone has just a few counts. The chain recombines TRBV5-4 with TRBJ2-2, with TRBD1 matching 8 bases. V lost 5 bases to trimming and J lost 5 bases; unmatched junction nucleotides: 8. The CDR3 consists of 15 residues. From germline, CDR1 is SGHNT and CDR2 YYREEE (reference sequence). CDR3 sequence reads: CASSPRTGQTGELFF. CDR3 nucleotide sequence: TGTGCCAGCAGTCCCCGGACAGGGCAAACCGGGGAGCTGTTTTTT.

Only one count was recorded for this clone. The chain combines TRBV5-1 with TRBJ2-7; 10 bases are a match to TRBD1. Germline assignment: CDR1 SGHRS and CDR2 YFSETQ. J lost 4 bases, V lost 3 bases, and 10 bases had no gene match. The CDR3 spans 16 residues. DNA for the CDR3: TGCGCCAGCAGCTCCCGACGACAGGGGGCCTCTTACGAGCAGTACTTC. As protein: CASSSRRQGASYEQYF.

CDR3 loop: CASSDQGGTDEAFF. CDR3 sequence (DNA): TGTGCCAGCAGTGACCAGGGTGGCACGGATGAAGCTTTCTTT. V usage is TRBV6-4 and J usage is TRBJ1-1, with D maybe TRBD1 (5 bases). CDR1 and CDR2 (germline): MRHNA, SNTAGT. V dropped 2 bases and J dropped 7 bases, with 14 bases sitting between them. The CDR3 has 14 residues.

The V gene is TRBV5-1, the J gene TRBJ2-7, with D unresolved. Germline CDR1 is SGHRS and CDR2 is YFSETQ. V lost 0 bases and J lost 0, with 7 bases in between. CDR3 size: 14 residues. The CDR3 region has the DNA TGCGCCAGCAGCTTGGGTGCTACCTCCTACGAGCAGTACTTC. It is translated as CASSLGATSYEQYF.

Comments on this clone: Other DNA sequences in the same sample also yield this CDR3. The J gene is TRBJ2-2, the V gene TRBV5-1; D call uncertain. The CDR3 length is 14 residues. CDR1 and CDR2 from the germline V gene are SGHRS and YFSETQ. V was cut by 0 bases and J by 1 base, with 4 bases left in between. CDR3 coding DNA: TGCGCCAGCAGCTTGGCAGTGAACACCGGGGAGCTGTTTTTT. Translation gives CASSLAVNTGELFF.

This clone was seen a single time. The J gene is TRBJ1-2, the V gene TRBV28; 7 bases line up with TRBD1. The CDR3 spans 13 residues. V shed 6 bases and J 4 bases; nucleotides not matched to a gene: 5. CDR1 is MDHEN, CDR2 SYDVKM, per germline. The CDR3 sequence: CASSQDRVYGYTF. The DNA of the CDR3 is TGTGCCAGCAGCCAAGACAGGGTCTATGGCTACACCTTC.

This sequence joins TRBV4-1 and TRBJ1-2; 7 positions match TRBD1. V lost 1 base, J lost 5 bases, and 13 bases stayed unmatched. Germline V lookup: CDR1 MGHRA, CDR2 YSYEKL. CDR3 length: 17 amino acids. The CDR3 DNA sequence: TGCGCCAGCAGCCAAGCGGTAGGAGGGGGCGGTAGGTATGGCTACACCTTC. This codes for CASSQAVGGGGRYGYTF.